This T cell receptor (beta chain) was retrieved from a study of control samples from healthy donors and cancer patients. Only in-frame clones appear in the TCRdb table, and some are missing; sequencing was by immunoSEQ multiplex PCR. The table records 90,000 or so clones, approximately 88% of them present only once. CDR3 length: 13 residues. CDR1 is LGHNA, CDR2 YSLEER, per germline. Trimming cost V 3 bases and J 7 bases; bases outside gene matches: 2. The count of this clone is one. This chain joins TRBV4-3 and TRBJ2-2, with TRBD2 matching 7 bases. The receptor was derived from a man aged 65 to 85 with lung cancer. Material: PBMCs. The CDR3 spells CASSQAGVGELFF. CDR3 DNA sequence: TGCGCCAGCAGCCAGGCGGGGGTCGGGGAGCTGTTTTTT.